These T cell receptor beta chains were read from a single sample in a study of patients and donors after allogeneic stem cell transplantation. TCRdb re-called the RT-PCR reads with MiXCR, one entry per CDR3 protein. The data contain approximately 160,000 distinct CDR3 sequences, approximately 24% of them seen just once; the ten biggest clones take up 26%. Sequencing was done on a sample of blood, either unsorted or a sorted T cell fraction (not recorded which). All receptors come from a human donor who was either an allogeneic HSCT recipient or a stem cell or donor lymphocyte infusion donor (not recorded which). It is not recorded whose cells these are; they may come from a transplant donor. Both conserved end residues are part of each CDR3. The order of the fields is D gene, J gene, V gene, clone size, CDR3 DNA, CDR3 protein. A D gene is named only where the DNA matches it firmly. Clone size is shown for a subset of rows, as once, few, many or a class of expanded clone.

d_gene: NA; j_gene: TRBJ2-2; v_gene: TRBV27; abundance: NA; CDR3nt: TGTGCCAGCAGTTTATTACTCCCCGAGGGGGGAGCCGGGGAGCTGTTTTTT; CDR3aa: CASSLLLPEGGAGELFF
d_gene: NA; j_gene: TRBJ1-5; v_gene: TRBV7-9; abundance: few; CDR3nt: TGTGCCAGCGGGCTGGGGGGTCAGCCCCAGCATTTT; CDR3aa: CASGLGGQPQHF
d_gene: NA; j_gene: TRBJ1-1; v_gene: TRBV7-2; abundance: NA; CDR3nt: TGTGCCAGCAGCTTAGTCACTGAAGCTTTCTTT; CDR3aa: CASSLVTEAFF
d_gene: TRBD1; j_gene: TRBJ1-5; v_gene: TRBV12-3/TRBV12-4; abundance: NA; CDR3nt: TGTGCCAGCAGTCCCCGGGAGGGGGCAAACCCAAATCAGCCCCAGCATTTT; CDR3aa: CASSPREGANPNQPQHF
d_gene: NA; j_gene: TRBJ1-5; v_gene: TRBV6-5; abundance: NA; CDR3nt: TGTGCCAGCAGCCGGAGCAGGGAGGTTTATAGCAATCAGCCCCAGCATTTT; CDR3aa: CASSRSREVYSNQPQHF
d_gene: NA; j_gene: TRBJ1-4; v_gene: TRBV7-2; abundance: once; CDR3nt: TGTGCCAGCAGCGGACCCCTAATTGGGGAAAAACTGTTTTTT; CDR3aa: CASSGPLIGEKLFF
d_gene: NA; j_gene: TRBJ1-4; v_gene: TRBV4-2; abundance: few; CDR3nt: TGTGCCAGCAGCCAAGCACTACTCCGCCAGGATGAAAAACTGTTTTTT; CDR3aa: CASSQALLRQDEKLFF
d_gene: NA; j_gene: TRBJ1-1; v_gene: TRBV20-1; abundance: NA; CDR3nt: TGCAGTGCTAGGGCGGCAGGGCGCATCCCCGAAGCTTTCTTT; CDR3aa: CSARAAGRIPEAFF
d_gene: NA; j_gene: TRBJ1-5; v_gene: TRBV20-1; abundance: few; CDR3nt: TGCAGTGCTCAGGGGCCGAGCAATCAGCCCCAGCATTTT; CDR3aa: CSAQGPSNQPQHF
d_gene: TRBD1; j_gene: TRBJ2-7; v_gene: TRBV29-1; abundance: few; CDR3nt: TGCAGCGTTACAGGGGTCTACGAGCAGTACTTC; CDR3aa: CSVTGVYEQYF
d_gene: NA; j_gene: TRBJ2-1; v_gene: TRBV3-1; abundance: once; CDR3nt: TGTGCCAGCAGCCAAGAACGGTCAGGGGTCTACAATGAGCAGTTCTTC; CDR3aa: CASSQERSGVYNEQFF
d_gene: TRBD1; j_gene: TRBJ2-7; v_gene: TRBV29-1; abundance: NA; CDR3nt: TGCAGCGCATGGACAGGGCCCAACGAGCAGTACTTC; CDR3aa: CSAWTGPNEQYF
d_gene: NA; j_gene: TRBJ1-2; v_gene: TRBV3-1; abundance: NA; CDR3nt: TGTGCCAGCAGCCAAGGCGGAGGTCCTACGACCTTC; CDR3aa: CASSQGGGPTTF
d_gene: NA; j_gene: TRBJ2-4; v_gene: TRBV29-1; abundance: NA; CDR3nt: TGCAGCGCCATAGACCACGGAAACATTCAGTACTTC; CDR3aa: CSAIDHGNIQYF
d_gene: NA; j_gene: TRBJ2-3; v_gene: TRBV4-1; abundance: NA; CDR3nt: TGCGCCAGCAGCCAAGATCAGGTCTTAAGCACAGATACGCAGTATTTT; CDR3aa: CASSQDQVLSTDTQYF
d_gene: NA; j_gene: TRBJ1-1; v_gene: TRBV6-6; abundance: NA; CDR3nt: TGTGCCAGCAGTTACTCGACGCTGGTACAGGGAAGATGGGCGATGAACACTGAAGCTTTCTTT; CDR3aa: CASSYSTLVQGRWAMNTEAFF
d_gene: TRBD2; j_gene: TRBJ2-1; v_gene: TRBV2; abundance: few; CDR3nt: TGTGCCAGCACCGTAGGACTAGCGGGGACCTATGAGCAGTTCTTC; CDR3aa: CASTVGLAGTYEQFF
d_gene: NA; j_gene: TRBJ2-1; v_gene: TRBV12-3/TRBV12-4; abundance: few; CDR3nt: TGTGCCAGCAGTTTCGCGCAATCGGGGGAGCAGTTCTTC; CDR3aa: CASSFAQSGEQFF
d_gene: NA; j_gene: TRBJ2-7; v_gene: TRBV19; abundance: many; CDR3nt: TGTGCCAGTAGTATCGGGATACAGGTTACCTACGAGCAGTACTTC; CDR3aa: CASSIGIQVTYEQYF
d_gene: NA; j_gene: TRBJ2-1; v_gene: TRBV3-1; abundance: few; CDR3nt: TGTGCCAGCAGCCCACATCCTTCTCAGGTGGGCTACAATGAGCAGTTCTTC; CDR3aa: CASSPHPSQVGYNEQFF
d_gene: NA; j_gene: TRBJ1-1; v_gene: TRBV12-3/TRBV12-4; abundance: few; CDR3nt: TGTGCCAGCAGTTCTGGGACACCTTACACTGAAGCTTTCTTT; CDR3aa: CASSSGTPYTEAFF
d_gene: NA; j_gene: TRBJ1-1; v_gene: TRBV7-2; abundance: few; CDR3nt: TGTGCCAGCAGCTTAGGGCAGTGGGGCACTGAAGCTTTCTTT; CDR3aa: CASSLGQWGTEAFF
d_gene: NA; j_gene: TRBJ1-1; v_gene: TRBV5-1; abundance: NA; CDR3nt: TGCGCCAGCAGCTTACAGGGTGAAGCTTTCTTT; CDR3aa: CASSLQGEAFF
d_gene: TRBD2; j_gene: TRBJ2-7; v_gene: TRBV20-1; abundance: few; CDR3nt: TGCAGTGCAATGGGACTAGCGGACTACGAGCAGTACTTC; CDR3aa: CSAMGLADYEQYF
d_gene: NA; j_gene: TRBJ1-4; v_gene: TRBV7-9; abundance: NA; CDR3nt: TGTGCCAGCAGCTTAGTACCGGGACGCCTTGCGGCTAATGAAAAACTGTTTTTT; CDR3aa: CASSLVPGRLAANEKLFF
d_gene: NA; j_gene: TRBJ2-7; v_gene: TRBV4-2; abundance: NA; CDR3nt: TGTGCCAGCAGCCAAGAGGGGGACTTCCCGAGCACCTACGAGCAGTACTTC; CDR3aa: CASSQEGDFPSTYEQYF
d_gene: NA; j_gene: TRBJ1-2; v_gene: TRBV20-1; abundance: NA; CDR3nt: TGCAGTGCTCCACCGGGGGCGGGGAATGGCTACACCTTC; CDR3aa: CSAPPGAGNGYTF
d_gene: NA; j_gene: TRBJ1-2; v_gene: TRBV5-1; abundance: NA; CDR3nt: TGCGCCAGCAAGGATCGGGGCGAGAAGTCCTATGGCTACACCTTC; CDR3aa: CASKDRGEKSYGYTF
d_gene: NA; j_gene: TRBJ2-5; v_gene: TRBV5-1; abundance: few; CDR3nt: TGCGCCAGCAGCTGGTCAGGGAGTCGAGGAGAGACCCAGTACTTC; CDR3aa: CASSWSGSRGETQYF
d_gene: NA; j_gene: TRBJ2-1; v_gene: TRBV2; abundance: NA; CDR3nt: TGTGCCAGCACCCGCGACAGCTCCTACAATGAGCAGTTCTTC; CDR3aa: CASTRDSSYNEQFF
d_gene: TRBD2; j_gene: TRBJ2-1; v_gene: TRBV20-1; abundance: once; CDR3nt: TGCAGTGCTGCTGGGGGGGGACTCTACAATGAGCAGTTCTTC; CDR3aa: CSAAGGGLYNEQFF
d_gene: NA; j_gene: TRBJ2-2; v_gene: TRBV5-1; abundance: few; CDR3nt: TGCGCCAGCAGCTTGAAATTGCTCCTGGGACTTCGGAACACCGGGGAGCTGTTTTTT; CDR3aa: CASSLKLLLGLRNTGELFF
d_gene: TRBD1; j_gene: TRBJ1-4; v_gene: TRBV5-1; abundance: NA; CDR3nt: TGCGCCAGCAGCTTGACCCCGGGACAGGGGGCTTCAAAACTGTTTTTT; CDR3aa: CASSLTPGQGASKLFF
d_gene: NA; j_gene: TRBJ2-7; v_gene: TRBV5-1; abundance: NA; CDR3nt: TGCGCCAGCAGCCCTGGACGGGGGAATCGCGAGCAGTACTTC; CDR3aa: CASSPGRGNREQYF
d_gene: TRBD1; j_gene: TRBJ2-5; v_gene: TRBV29-1; abundance: NA; CDR3nt: TGCAGCGTTGCGGGACAGCAAGAGACCCAGTACTTC; CDR3aa: CSVAGQQETQYF
d_gene: TRBD1; j_gene: TRBJ1-2; v_gene: TRBV7-3; abundance: NA; CDR3nt: TGTGCCAGCAGCTTACAGGGGGCCCAAGGTGGCTACACCTTC; CDR3aa: CASSLQGAQGGYTF
d_gene: TRBD2; j_gene: TRBJ2-1; v_gene: TRBV20-1; abundance: NA; CDR3nt: TGCAGTGCTAGAAAGGTAGCGGGGGGCAATGAGCAGTTCTTC; CDR3aa: CSARKVAGGNEQFF
d_gene: NA; j_gene: TRBJ1-2; v_gene: TRBV6-5; abundance: few; CDR3nt: TGTGCCACGCTGGCAGGGACCTATGGCTACACCTTC; CDR3aa: CATLAGTYGYTF
d_gene: TRBD1; j_gene: TRBJ2-1; v_gene: TRBV6-5; abundance: NA; CDR3nt: TGTGCCACCAAGCCAGGACAGGGGGCCAATGAGCAGTTCTTC; CDR3aa: CATKPGQGANEQFF
d_gene: NA; j_gene: TRBJ1-4; v_gene: TRBV7-8; abundance: NA; CDR3nt: TGTGCCAGCAGCGTACAGACGAGCGCAGAAAAACTGTTTTTT; CDR3aa: CASSVQTSAEKLFF
d_gene: NA; j_gene: TRBJ1-6; v_gene: TRBV6-5; abundance: few; CDR3nt: TGTGCCAGCAGTTGGGAGGGGGTAGGGAATTCACCCCTCCACTTT; CDR3aa: CASSWEGVGNSPLHF
d_gene: NA; j_gene: TRBJ2-5; v_gene: TRBV7-9; abundance: few; CDR3nt: TGTGCCAGCAGCTTCCAAGGGAGTAAACAAGAGACCCAGTACTTC; CDR3aa: CASSFQGSKQETQYF
d_gene: NA; j_gene: TRBJ1-2; v_gene: TRBV12-3/TRBV12-4; abundance: few; CDR3nt: TGTGCCAGCAACTCGTTTGGCGGCTACACCTTC; CDR3aa: CASNSFGGYTF